Here is one T cell receptor beta chain with its context. Its specificity is not known. The entry originates in a study of T cell responses to AZD1222 COVID-19 vaccine. Produced via immunoSEQ multiplex PCR; TCRdb's table is partial and in-frame only. The table lists some 130,000 clones, about nine tenths of them singletons. The CDR3 totals 14 residues. CDR1 is MNHEY, CDR2 SVGAGI, per germline. V lost 2 bases and J lost 3, with 8 bases in between. Overall study results and limits: Donors were chiefly white British, with a greater number of females, and clonal diversity was perhaps underestimated. In all cases, repertoires were sampled only after the peak T cell response. Seropositive at baseline were only a handful of AZD1222 recipients.

Specimen: peripheral blood, collected on day 0 of MenACWY control vaccination. The genes are TRBV6-5 and TRBJ1-5; D remains ambiguous. The source is an adult in good health. In DNA form, the CDR3 reads TGTGCCAGCAGTTACCCGGCAGACAATCAGCCCCAGCATTTT. Residues: CASSYPADNQPQHF.